Below, 19 T cell receptor beta chains from the same sample are listed, as sequenced in a study of cytomegalovirus exposure and HLA in healthy donors. The primer mix had 60 Vbeta and 13 Jbeta primers. Assay: immunoSEQ multiplex PCR; the TCRdb copy retains only in-frame clones and omits some. This table has under 150,000 clones, more than 75% appearing once. The sequenced material came from PBMCs. The receptors stem from a woman in her thirties or forties in good health and CMV-seropositive.

On this clone itself: One end of the junction fails to match germline, which may point to a read error. This CDR3 is CSSRLGGTEAFF. The CDR3 bases are TGTTCCAGCAGACTAGGGGGCACTGAAGCTTTCTTT. V usage is TRBV7-9 and J usage is TRBJ1-1; TRBD1 might be the D (6 bases). This CDR3 spans 12 amino acids. Germline assignment: CDR1 SEHNR and CDR2 FQNEAQ (reference sequence).

The chain links TRBV5-5 to TRBJ2-1, with D perhaps TRBD1 (6 bases). Germline V gene lookup returns CDR1 SGHKS and CDR2 YYEKEE (reference sequence). The CDR3 has 16 amino acids. V lost 2 bases, J lost 9 bases, and 21 bases lay in between. CDR3 DNA sequence: TGTGCCAGCAGCTTACTGCTGGGGGCGTTAGGGCGTGAGCAGTTCTTC. Translating it yields CASSLLLGALGREQFF.

The V gene is TRBV7-9, the J gene TRBJ1-3; D perhaps matches TRBD1 (5 bases). The CDR3 length is 17 residues. Trimming took off 1 base at V and 2 bases at J, with 15 bases between the two ends. The germline V gene encodes CDR1 SEHNR and CDR2 FQNEAQ (reference sequence). This CDR3 reads CASSLDIWGETGNTIYF. DNA for the CDR3: TGTGCCAGCAGCTTAGACATCTGGGGGGAAACTGGAAACACCATATATTTT.

This clone was found once. This chain uses TRBV10-3 with TRBJ1-1; no firm D call. Germline loops: CDR1 ENHRY, CDR2 SYGVKD. Trimming took off 5 bases at V and 3 bases at J, with 19 bases between the two ends. The length of the CDR3 is 16 residues. In DNA, the CDR3 is TGTGCCATCAGTCTGACTGGAGGGCAAGGGTACACTGAAGCTTTCTTT. It specifies CAISLTGGQGYTEAFF.

In the case of this clone: Other DNA sequences in the sample encode the same CDR3. The genes are TRBV4-1 and TRBJ2-7, with TRBD2 matching 7 bases. Looked up from germline, CDR1 is MGHRA and CDR2 is YSYEKL. The junction had 3 bases not matched to a gene; V was cut back by 1 base and J by 0 bases. The CDR3 totals 15 residues. Here the CDR3 reads CASSQVGGSSYEQYF. The DNA for the CDR3 is TGCGCCAGCAGCCAAGTGGGAGGGAGCTCCTACGAGCAGTACTTC.

This clone was counted a single time. The chain combines TRBV19 with TRBJ2-2, with 7 nucleotides matching TRBD2. The CDR3 contains 14 residues. Germline lookup yields CDR1 LNHDA and CDR2 SQIVND (reference sequence). Trimming at V came to 3 bases and at J to 5 bases, leaving 3 bases not matched to a gene. The CDR3 here is CASSMGEGTGELFF. In DNA, the CDR3 is TGTGCCAGTAGTATGGGGGAGGGGACCGGGGAGCTGTTTTTT.

The chain couples TRBV7-9 to TRBJ2-5; TRBD1 might be the D (5 bases). The CDR3 runs to 15 residues. The ends were cut back, 4 bases at V and 3 bases at J, with 15 bases in the middle. Germline CDR1 is SEHNR and CDR2 is FQNEAQ (reference sequence). The DNA of the CDR3 is TGTGCCAGCAGCTCCTCTTTGGGGCCCAAAGAGACCCAGTACTTC. Encoded protein: CASSSSLGPKETQYF.

The rearrangement links TRBV28 to TRBJ2-7; maybe TRBD1 (6 bases). Trimming cost V 4 bases and J 7 bases, with 14 bases left between them. The CDR3 is made up of 13 amino acids. Germline-derived CDR1 and CDR2 are MDHEN and SYDVKM. Here the CDR3 reads CASSYVTGNEQYF. The CDR3 bases are TGTGCCAGCAGTTACGTAACAGGGAATGAGCAGTACTTC.

This clone was picked up one time. This chain connects TRBV30 to TRBJ1-6; TRBD1 matches at 7 bases. The V segment lost 5 bases and the J segment 6 bases; nucleotides outside the gene matches: 7. Germline V CDR1 and CDR2: GTSNPN, SVGIG (reference sequence). The CDR3 is 14 amino acids. CDR3 in DNA: TGTGCCTGGGACAGGGAGTGGGGTAATTCACCCCTCCACTTT. Its protein is CAWDREWGNSPLHF.

The J gene is TRBJ2-2, the V gene TRBV6-1; D is perhaps TRBD1 (7 bases). Trimming stripped 2 bases from V and 7 bases from J, with 20 bases between. The CDR3 extends over 17 amino acids. Germline V gene sequence: CDR1 MNHNS, CDR2 SASEGT. CDR3 loop: CASSEKIFRGAGGELFF. The DNA for the CDR3 is TGTGCCAGCAGTGAAAAAATATTCAGGGGGGCGGGCGGGGAGCTGTTTTTT.

This clone was detected once. The junction differs from germline at one of its ends, possibly a read error. This sequence joins TRBV7-9 and TRBJ2-2, with D possibly matching TRBD1 (5 bases). The CDR3 runs 16 residues. The germline gives CDR1 SEHNR, CDR2 FQNEAQ (reference sequence). The CDR3 region is CSSSPRGTLNTGELFF. CDR3 DNA: TGTTCCAGCAGCCCAAGGGGCACTCTGAACACCGGGGAGCTGTTTTTT. Together with reference TRBV7-9 and TRBJ2-2, the CDR3 gives the full variable domain: DTGVSQNPRHKITKRGQNVTFRCDPISEHNRLYWYRQTLGQGPEFLTYFQNEAQLEKSRLLSDRFSAERPKGSFSTLEIQRTEQGDSAMYLCSSSPRGTLNTGELFFGEGSRLTVL.

V gene TRBV7-9 combines with J gene TRBJ2-2, with D tentatively TRBD2 (6 bases). V was trimmed by 6 bases and J by 7 bases, leaving 15 bases between them. Germline V gene lookup returns CDR1 SEHNR and CDR2 FQNEAQ (reference sequence). The CDR3 consists of 14 residues. In nucleotides, the CDR3 is TGTGCCAGCAGGGCGGGACTCGCGGACGGGGAGCTGTTTTTT. Protein product: CASRAGLADGELFF. The full variable domain, in which reference TRBV7-9 and TRBJ2-2 provide the parts outside the CDR3, is DTGVSQNPRHKITKRGQNVTFRCDPISEHNRLYWYRQTLGQGPEFLTYFQNEAQLEKSRLLSDRFSAERPKGSFSTLEIQRTEQGDSAMYLCASRAGLADGELFFGEGSRLTVL.

V is TRBV6-5 and J is TRBJ2-1; 9 bases line up with TRBD2. The J segment lost 4 bases and the V segment lost 2 bases, leaving 6 bases of the junction unmatched. Germline-derived CDR1 and CDR2 are MNHEY and SVGAGI. The CDR3 sequence is 16 residues long. CDR3 residues: CASSYAGGSFYNEQFF. CDR3 DNA: TGTGCCAGCAGTTACGCGGGAGGGTCCTTTTACAATGAGCAGTTCTTC.

The chain joins TRBV7-6 to TRBJ2-3, with 11 positions matching TRBD2. The ends lost 8 bases at V and 8 bases at J; junction bases unmatched: 9. Per germline, CDR1 SGHVS and CDR2 FNYEAQ. This CDR3 is built from 14 residues. This chain's CDR3 is CASAELAGEGTQYF. The DNA for the CDR3 is TGTGCCAGCGCCGAACTAGCGGGAGAGGGTACGCAGTATTTT.

V gene TRBV9 combines with J gene TRBJ2-1; the D is unclear. CDR1 and CDR2 from the germline V gene are SGDLS and YYNGEE. This CDR3 region has 13 residues. Between the trimmed V and J ends, which lost 4 bases and 7 bases, there was a span of 12 bases. The CDR3 loop reads CASSPFPGNEQFF. Written as DNA, the CDR3 is TGTGCCAGCAGCCCCTTTCCGGGTAATGAGCAGTTCTTC.

The chain couples TRBV28 to TRBJ1-5; unclear D gene. V lost 3 bases to trimming and J lost 2 bases, with 11 bases between them. The CDR3 runs to 15 residues. Germline lookup yields CDR1 MDHEN and CDR2 SYDVKM. The CDR3 DNA sequence: TGTGCCAGCAGTTTTCCGAGCAGCGGCAATCAGCCCCAGCATTTT. It translates to CASSFPSSGNQPQHF.

This clone was seen a few times. This chain uses TRBV9 with TRBJ2-3, with D hard to call. Trimming stripped 4 bases from V and 1 base from J, with 10 bases between. This CDR3 comprises 14 residues. Germline CDR1 and CDR2: SGDLS and YYNGEE. The CDR3 DNA reads as TGTGCCAGCAGCATCCGACTTGGCACAGATACGCAGTATTTT. Residues: CASSIRLGTDTQYF.

At least ten counts were recorded for this clone. The chain combines TRBV5-4 with TRBJ2-5, with 10 bases identical to TRBD1. Germline CDR1 and CDR2: SGHNT and YYREEE (reference sequence). V dropped 4 bases and J dropped 4; count of bases not matched to a gene: 10. This CDR3 is 16 amino acids long. In DNA, the CDR3 is TGTGCCAGCAGCCCTTTCGGGACAGGGGCCACAGAGACCCAGTACTTC. It translates to CASSPFGTGATETQYF.

The V call is TRBV7-8, the J call TRBJ2-1; 8 nucleotides agree with TRBD2. Trimming took 6 bases from V and 5 from J; bases not matched to a gene: 12. The CDR3 covers 16 residues. The germline V gene encodes CDR1 SGHVS and CDR2 FQNEAQ. In nucleotides, the CDR3 is TGTGCCAGCAGGGCGGGAGGATCCCGGGGCCACAATGAGCAGTTCTTC. It encodes CASRAGGSRGHNEQFF.